These T cell receptor beta chains were read from a single sample in a study of T cells in narcolepsy. Sequencing was performed with immunoSEQ multiplex PCR; in TCRdb, only in-frame clones are kept and a portion is missing. Of some 25,000 clones in the sample, around 85% were seen once. Sample: CD45RA- memory CD4+ T cells from PBMCs. Source of these receptors: a human donor with narcolepsy. The CDR3 runs from the conserved cysteine through the conserved F or W. Fields, in order: CDR3 length, D gene, J gene, clone size, V gene, CDR3 DNA, CDR3 protein. The D gene is left open where the match is weak. The size of a clone is reported for some rows only, either as once, few or many, or as a class for expanded clones.

length: 20; D: .; J: TRBJ1-4; size: .; V: TRBV5-3; DNA: TGTGCCAGAAGCTTGGAGCGGGGGGCCCGCTTTCTTTCAACTAATGAAAAACTGTTTTTT; CDR3: CARSLERGARFLSTNEKLFF
length: 14; D: .; J: TRBJ2-5; size: .; V: TRBV25-1; DNA: TGTGCCAGCAGTGATCCCCGATTCCAAGAGACCCAGTACTTC; CDR3: CASSDPRFQETQYF
length: 15; D: .; J: TRBJ2-3; size: .; V: TRBV16; DNA: TGTGCCAGCAGCCAATCACCTAGAGGCACAGATACGCAGTATTTT; CDR3: CASSQSPRGTDTQYF
length: 13; D: TRBD1; J: TRBJ2-5; size: .; V: TRBV30; DNA: TGTGCCTGGAGGTGGACAGGGGGGGAGACCCAGTACTTC; CDR3: CAWRWTGGETQYF
length: 12; D: .; J: TRBJ2-2; size: few; V: TRBV19; DNA: TGTGCCAGTAGATCGGCGACCGGGGAGCTGTTTTTT; CDR3: CASRSATGELFF
length: 13; D: .; J: TRBJ1-2; size: once; V: TRBV5-1; DNA: TGCGCCAGCACCCTTGACAGGAACTATGGCTACACCTTC; CDR3: CASTLDRNYGYTF
length: 11; D: .; J: TRBJ2-3; size: .; V: TRBV2; DNA: TGTGCCAGCATCAGAACAGATACGCAGTATTTT; CDR3: CASIRTDTQYF
length: 15; D: .; J: TRBJ2-7; size: .; V: TRBV6-1; DNA: TGTGCCACATGGACTGCCCGCGGGACGCTCAGGGAGCAGTACTTC; CDR3: CATWTARGTLREQYF
length: 13; D: .; J: TRBJ2-5; size: .; V: TRBV10-1; DNA: TGCGCGACCCAAAGGGGGTTTCAAGAGACCCAGTACTTC; CDR3: CATQRGFQETQYF
length: 15; D: .; J: TRBJ2-7; size: .; V: TRBV9; DNA: TGTGCCAGCAGCGCCAGGGGTGGGACTGGCTACGAGCAGTACTTC; CDR3: CASSARGGTGYEQYF
length: 14; D: .; J: TRBJ2-5; size: .; V: TRBV6-5; DNA: TGTGCCAGCAGCCTCGGGGGAAGTCAAGAGACCCAGTACTTC; CDR3: CASSLGGSQETQYF
length: 16; D: TRBD1; J: TRBJ2-7; size: .; V: TRBV5-1; DNA: TGCGCCAGCAGCGGACGTCCGGGACAGGGTGCCGGCGAGCAGTACTTC; CDR3: CASSGRPGQGAGEQYF
length: 16; D: .; J: TRBJ2-2; size: .; V: TRBV4-1; DNA: TGCGCCAGCAGCAGTCGGACAGTGCGGGGCCCCGGGGAGCTGTTTTTT; CDR3: CASSSRTVRGPGELFF
length: 13; D: .; J: TRBJ2-7; size: .; V: TRBV5-1; DNA: TGCGCCAGCAGCCCGGAGACAGCCCTGGGGCAGTACTTC; CDR3: CASSPETALGQYF
length: 15; D: .; J: TRBJ1-5; size: .; V: TRBV6-4; DNA: TGTGCCAGCAGCGTATCAGGTGACAGCAATCAGCCCCAGCATTTT; CDR3: CASSVSGDSNQPQHF
length: 15; D: .; J: TRBJ1-3; size: .; V: TRBV6-6; DNA: TGTGCCACCCGAGGAGACTTCAGCTCTGGAAACACCATATATTTT; CDR3: CATRGDFSSGNTIYF
length: 13; D: .; J: TRBJ1-2; size: .; V: TRBV13; DNA: TGTGCCAGCAGGTTTACAGGTTCTTATGGCTACACCTTC; CDR3: CASRFTGSYGYTF
length: 13; D: TRBD1; J: TRBJ2-7; size: .; V: TRBV4-2; DNA: TGTGCCAGCAGCGCCCGGACAGGGGACGAGCAGTACTTC; CDR3: CASSARTGDEQYF
length: 15; D: .; J: TRBJ2-7; size: .; V: TRBV7-2; DNA: TGTGCCAGCAGCTTAAGGGGTACTCAGGGATACGAGCAGTACTTC; CDR3: CASSLRGTQGYEQYF
length: 14; D: TRBD1; J: TRBJ2-1; size: .; V: TRBV10-3; DNA: TGTGCCATCACCGGGACAGGGGGTCTAAGTGAGCAGTTCTTC; CDR3: CAITGTGGLSEQFF
length: 15; D: TRBD1; J: TRBJ2-7; size: .; V: TRBV5-1; DNA: TGCGCCAGCAGCTTGGAAGGGACAGGGACCTTCGAGCAGTACTTC; CDR3: CASSLEGTGTFEQYF
length: 15; D: TRBD2; J: TRBJ2-1; size: .; V: TRBV5-8; DNA: TGTGCCAGCAGCTTGGGTACGACTAGCGGAAATGAGCAGTTCTTC; CDR3: CASSLGTTSGNEQFF
length: 17; D: TRBD2; J: TRBJ2-1; size: .; V: TRBV28; DNA: TGTGCCAGCAGTCCAGGACTAGCGGGAGAAATCGGGCGGGAGCAGTTCTTC; CDR3: CASSPGLAGEIGREQFF
length: 15; D: .; J: TRBJ2-2; size: few; V: TRBV7-3; DNA: TGTGCCAGCAGCTCTTCGACAGCGGGCACCGGGGAGCTGTTTTTT; CDR3: CASSSSTAGTGELFF
length: 15; D: .; J: TRBJ1-4; size: .; V: TRBV7-2; DNA: TGTGCCAGCAGCCTCCAGACAGCCTCCAATGAAAAACTGTTTTTT; CDR3: CASSLQTASNEKLFF
length: 14; D: TRBD1; J: TRBJ2-5; size: .; V: TRBV11-2; DNA: TGTGCCAGCAGCATAGGACAGGGCAGCGAGACCCAGTACTTC; CDR3: CASSIGQGSETQYF